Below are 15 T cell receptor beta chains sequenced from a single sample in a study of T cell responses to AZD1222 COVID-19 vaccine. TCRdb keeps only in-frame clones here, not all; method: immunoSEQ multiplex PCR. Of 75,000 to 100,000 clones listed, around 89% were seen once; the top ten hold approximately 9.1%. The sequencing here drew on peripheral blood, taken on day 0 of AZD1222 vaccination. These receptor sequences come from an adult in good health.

CDR3 amino acids: CASSRVGGQGDYEQYF. The CDR3 DNA sequence: TGTGCCAGCAGCCGAGTGGGGGGACAGGGTGACTACGAGCAGTACTTC. The chain has TRBV7-8 and TRBJ2-7; TRBD1 agrees at 9 bases. The V gene end was trimmed by 5 bases and the J gene end by 3 bases; junction bases not matched to a gene: 11. Germline V CDR1 and CDR2: SGHVS, FQNEAQ. The CDR3 is 16 amino acids.

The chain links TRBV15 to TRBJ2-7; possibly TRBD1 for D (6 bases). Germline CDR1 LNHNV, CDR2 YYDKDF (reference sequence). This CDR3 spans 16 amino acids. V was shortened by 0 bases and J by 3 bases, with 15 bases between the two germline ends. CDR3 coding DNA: TGTGCCACCAGCAGAGATCGGGACACAGGAATCTACGAGCAGTACTTC. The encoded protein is CATSRDRDTGIYEQYF. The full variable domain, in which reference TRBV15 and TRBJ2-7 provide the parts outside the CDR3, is DAMVIQNPRYQVTQFGKPVTLSCSQTLNHNVMYWYQQKSSQAPKLLFHYYDKDFNNEADTPDNFQSRRPNTSFCFLDIRSPGLGDTAMYLCATSRDRDTGIYEQYFGPGTRLTVT.

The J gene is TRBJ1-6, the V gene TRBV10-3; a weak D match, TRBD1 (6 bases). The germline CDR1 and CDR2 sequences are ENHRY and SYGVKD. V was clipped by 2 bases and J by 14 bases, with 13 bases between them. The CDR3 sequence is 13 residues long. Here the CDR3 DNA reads TGTGCCATCAGTGAGGGACAGCGTTTAGCCCTCCACTTT. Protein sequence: CAISEGQRLALHF.

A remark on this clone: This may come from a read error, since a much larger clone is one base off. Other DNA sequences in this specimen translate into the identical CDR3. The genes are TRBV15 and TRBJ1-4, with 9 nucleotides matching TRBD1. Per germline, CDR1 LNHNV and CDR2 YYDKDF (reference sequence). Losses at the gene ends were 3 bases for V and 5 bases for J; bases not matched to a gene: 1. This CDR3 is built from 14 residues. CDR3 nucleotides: TGTGCCACCAGCAGGGGACAGGGCAATGAAAAACTGTTTTTT. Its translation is CATSRGQGNEKLFF.

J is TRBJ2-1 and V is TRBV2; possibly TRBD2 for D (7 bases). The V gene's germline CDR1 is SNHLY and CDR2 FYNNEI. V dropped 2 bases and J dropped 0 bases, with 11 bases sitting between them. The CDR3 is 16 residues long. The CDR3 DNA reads TGTGCCAGCAGTGAACGGGGGGCGGACTCCTACAATGAGCAGTTCTTC. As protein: CASSERGADSYNEQFF.

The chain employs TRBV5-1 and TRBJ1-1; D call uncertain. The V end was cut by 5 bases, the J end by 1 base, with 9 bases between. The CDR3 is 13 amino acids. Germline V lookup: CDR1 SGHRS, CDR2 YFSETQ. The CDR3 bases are TGCGCCAGCAGGTCTCCCGGGAACACTGAAGCTTTCTTT. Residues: CASRSPGNTEAFF.

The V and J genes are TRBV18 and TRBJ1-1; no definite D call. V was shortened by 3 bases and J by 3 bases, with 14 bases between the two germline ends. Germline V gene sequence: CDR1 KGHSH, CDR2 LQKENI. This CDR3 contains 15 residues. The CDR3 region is CASSPRDPSDTEAFF. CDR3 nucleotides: TGTGCCAGCTCACCCCGGGATCCAAGCGACACTGAAGCTTTCTTT.

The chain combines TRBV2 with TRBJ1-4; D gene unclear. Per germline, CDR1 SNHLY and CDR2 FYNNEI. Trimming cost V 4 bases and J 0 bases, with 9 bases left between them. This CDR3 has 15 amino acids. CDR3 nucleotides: TGTGCCAGCAGTGGAAACCCAGCAACTAATGAAAAACTGTTTTTT. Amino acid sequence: CASSGNPATNEKLFF. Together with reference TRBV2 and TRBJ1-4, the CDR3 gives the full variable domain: EPEVTQTPSHQVTQMGQEVILRCVPISNHLYFYWYRQILGQKVEFLVSFYNNEISEKSEIFDDQFSVERPDGSNFTLKIRSTKLEDSAMYFCASSGNPATNEKLFFGSGTQLSVL.

For the CDR3, the DNA is TGTGCCAGCAGTTACACAGGGGTCAATTCACCCCTCCACTTT. The encoded protein is CASSYTGVNSPLHF. The chain recombines TRBV6-5 with TRBJ1-6, with 7 positions matching TRBD1. V trimming: 2 bases; J trimming: 7 bases; junction bases outside the gene matches: 2. The CDR3 spans 14 residues. The germline V gene encodes CDR1 MNHEY and CDR2 SVGAGI.

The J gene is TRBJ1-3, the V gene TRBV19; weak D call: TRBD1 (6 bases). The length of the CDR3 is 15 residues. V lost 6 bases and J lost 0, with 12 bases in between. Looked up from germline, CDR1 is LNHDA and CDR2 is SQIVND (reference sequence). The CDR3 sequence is CASSRGGGSGNTIYF. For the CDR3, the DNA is TGTGCCAGTAGCAGGGGAGGAGGCTCTGGAAACACCATATATTTT.

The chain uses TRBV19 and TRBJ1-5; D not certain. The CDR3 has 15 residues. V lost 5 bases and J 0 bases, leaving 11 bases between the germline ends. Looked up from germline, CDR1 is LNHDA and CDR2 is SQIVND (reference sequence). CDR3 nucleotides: TGTGCCAGTAGTCCCCGACATGTTAGCAATCAGCCCCAGCATTTT. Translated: CASSPRHVSNQPQHF. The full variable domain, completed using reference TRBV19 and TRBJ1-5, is DGGITQSPKYLFRKEGQNVTLSCEQNLNHDAMYWYRQDPGQGLRLIYYSQIVNDFQKGDIAEGYSVSREKKESFPLTVTSAQKNPTAFYLCASSPRHVSNQPQHFGDGTRLSIL.

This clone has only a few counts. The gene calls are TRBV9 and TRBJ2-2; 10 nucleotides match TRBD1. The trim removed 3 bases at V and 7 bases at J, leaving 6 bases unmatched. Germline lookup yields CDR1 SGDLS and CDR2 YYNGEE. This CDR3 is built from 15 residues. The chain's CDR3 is CASSGTGGFVGELFF. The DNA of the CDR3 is TGTGCCAGCAGCGGGACAGGGGGGTTTGTCGGGGAGCTGTTTTTT.

The CDR3 protein is CASSLAGQGNQPQHF. The DNA for the CDR3 is TGTGCCAGCAGCTTGGCCGGGCAGGGCAATCAGCCCCAGCATTTT. This sequence joins TRBV5-6 and TRBJ1-5; no clear D. Germline loops: CDR1 SGHDT, CDR2 YYEEEE. Trimming cost V 0 bases and J 2 bases, with 9 bases left between them. The CDR3 runs 15 residues.

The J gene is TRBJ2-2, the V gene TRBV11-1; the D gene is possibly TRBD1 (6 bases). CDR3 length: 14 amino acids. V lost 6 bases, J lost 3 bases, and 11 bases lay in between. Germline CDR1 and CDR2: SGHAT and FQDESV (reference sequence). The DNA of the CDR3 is TGTGCCAGCAGAGAATACAGGGACACCGGGGAGCTGTTTTTT. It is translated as CASREYRDTGELFF.

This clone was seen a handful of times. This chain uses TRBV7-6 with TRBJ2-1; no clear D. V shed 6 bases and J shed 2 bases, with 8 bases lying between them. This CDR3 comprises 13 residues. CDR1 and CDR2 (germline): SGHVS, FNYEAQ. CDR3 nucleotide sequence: TGTGCCAGCAGTTGGCAGGCCTACAATGAGCAGTTCTTC. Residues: CASSWQAYNEQFF.